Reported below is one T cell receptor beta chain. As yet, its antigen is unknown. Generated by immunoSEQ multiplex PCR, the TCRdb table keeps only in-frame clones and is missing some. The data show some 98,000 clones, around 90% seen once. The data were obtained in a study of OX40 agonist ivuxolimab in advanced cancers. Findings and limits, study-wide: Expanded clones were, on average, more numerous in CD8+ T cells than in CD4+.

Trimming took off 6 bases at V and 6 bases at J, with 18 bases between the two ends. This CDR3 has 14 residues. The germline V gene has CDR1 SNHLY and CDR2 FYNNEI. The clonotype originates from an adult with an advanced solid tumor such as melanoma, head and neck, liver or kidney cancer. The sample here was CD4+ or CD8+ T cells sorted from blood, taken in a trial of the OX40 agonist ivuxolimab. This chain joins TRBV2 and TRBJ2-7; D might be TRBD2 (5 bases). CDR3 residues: CASSLLDPRPEQYF. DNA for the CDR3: TGTGCCAGCAGCCTACTAGATCCCCGCCCCGAGCAGTACTTC.